The TCR beta chain under discussion was sequenced for a study of CD8 T cells in Susac syndrome. RNA totalling about 0.5 to 1 ug underwent reverse transcription with random hexamers. It was immunoSEQ multiplex PCR that amplified TCR beta CDR3 across 54 Vbeta and 13 Jbeta. TCRdb re-derived calls from the immunoSEQ multiplex PCR reads in MiXCR, one entry per CDR3 protein. Among 210,000 or so distinct CDR3 sequences listed, about 94% were seen once. V lost 6 bases, J lost 1 base, and 9 bases lay in between. Germline CDR1 and CDR2: KGHDR and SFDVKD. The CDR3 spans 15 residues. This clonotype was obtained from a human donor with Susac syndrome. The specimen was CD4+ T cells from PBMCs. The chain uses TRBV24-1 and TRBJ2-6, with D possibly matching TRBD1 (6 bases). CDR3 region: CATSPQGSGANVLTF. In DNA form, the CDR3 reads TGTGCCACCAGTCCTCAGGGGTCTGGGGCCAACGTCCTGACTTTC.